The 19 T cell receptor beta chains given below trace back to one sample, sequenced in a study of T-cell reconstitution after alpha-beta-depleted transplantation in children (dated by TCRdb to 2016 to 2017). Library preparation employed PCR. These reads were obtained on an Illumina HiSeq 2500. TCR libraries were prepared with molecular barcoding, using unique molecular identifiers to normalize TCRbeta repertoire quantification. TCRdb redid the processing of the public reads, applying fastp at Q25 and MiXCR, and retained in-frame beta chains. Every distinct CDR3 protein forms one entry, paired with its most common genes and DNA. Present in this sample are roughly 350,000 distinct CDR3 sequences, 9% to 12% of which were seen just once. Clones ranked in the top ten supply around 2.3% of the sample. Sequenced here: PBMCs from the stem cell graft donor, sampled from the stem cell graft. The receptors shown here come from a human donor who donated a stem cell graft to a child with acute lymphoblastic leukemia.

Only a few counts were recorded for this clonotype. The chain recombines TRBV2 with TRBJ1-5; maybe TRBD1 (5 bases). The V gene lost 9 bases and the J gene lost 2 bases, with 17 bases spanning the gap. Per the germline V gene, CDR1 is SNHLY and CDR2 is FYNNEI. The CDR3 runs 15 residues. CDR3 protein: CASKPRVGGNQPQHF. In DNA, the CDR3 is TGTGCCAGTAAACCCAGGGTCGGGGGCAATCAGCCCCAGCATTTT.

Many counts were recorded for this clonotype. The V and J genes are TRBV6-1 and TRBJ2-5; 7 bases align to TRBD1. The CDR3 runs to 15 residues. Looked up from germline, CDR1 is MNHNS and CDR2 is SASEGT. The V segment lost 6 bases and the J segment 7 bases; nucleotides outside the gene matches: 14. As DNA, the CDR3 is TGTGCCAGCAGCGCTGGGACAGCGACGAGAGGGACCCAGTACTTC. Residues: CASSAGTATRGTQYF.

This clonotype was counted a few times. The J gene is TRBJ2-3, the V gene TRBV12-5; 8 bases are shared with TRBD1. CDR1 is LGHNT, CDR2 FRNRAP, per germline. Unmatched junction bases numbered 4, after V lost 0 bases and J lost 11 bases. The CDR3 extends over 13 amino acids. DNA of the CDR3: TGTGCTAGTGGTTTGGTCGGACAGGGTAAGCAGTATTTT. Translated, it gives CASGLVGQGKQYF.

This clonotype was recorded a few times. The chain combines TRBV7-3 with TRBJ2-3; 7 positions match TRBD2. The CDR3 is 15 residues long. Per germline, CDR1 SGHTA and CDR2 FQGTGA. The junction had 5 bases not matched to a gene; V was cut back by 4 bases and J by 1 base. CDR3 nucleotides: TGTGCCAGCAGCTGGGGGGGTGGCGGCACAGATACGCAGTATTTT. Residues: CASSWGGGGTDTQYF.

This clonotype showed up just a few times. In DNA form, the CDR3 reads TGTGCCAGCAGCCACAGACTAGCCGCAGATACGCAGTATTTT. This sequence encodes CASSHRLAADTQYF. The chain recombines TRBV3-1 with TRBJ2-3, with 7 bases fitting TRBD2. CDR3 length equals 14 residues. The J segment lost 4 bases and the V segment lost 3 bases, leaving 4 bases of the junction unmatched. The germline gives CDR1 LGHDT, CDR2 YNNKEL (reference sequence).

This rearrangement joins TRBV4-1 to TRBJ2-4; D is unclear. CDR3 length equals 18 residues. V was trimmed by 1 base and J by 0 bases, leaving 16 bases between them. Germline CDR1 reads MGHRA; CDR2 reads YSYEKL. CDR3 coding DNA: TGCGCCAGCAGCCAAGTTGAAAACCGGGCACTAGCCAAAAACATTCAGTACTTC. Encoded protein: CASSQVENRALAKNIQYF.

This clonotype appeared many times. J is TRBJ2-3 and V is TRBV24-1; 7 nucleotides line up with TRBD1. V lost 5 bases to trimming and J lost 4 bases; unmatched junction nucleotides: 8. The germline V gene encodes CDR1 KGHDR and CDR2 SFDVKD. The CDR3 is 15 amino acids. Here the CDR3 DNA reads TGTGCCACCAGTGGACAGGGATTGGGGGCAGATACGCAGTATTTT. It encodes CATSGQGLGADTQYF.

This sequence joins TRBV7-9 and TRBJ2-7; the D gene could be TRBD1 or TRBD2 (5 bases each). The CDR3 covers 14 residues. Germline V CDR1 and CDR2: SEHNR, FQNEAQ (reference sequence). V dropped 5 bases and J dropped 2 bases, with 13 bases sitting between them. CDR3 region: CASSGGPSPYEQYF. The CDR3 DNA reads TGTGCCAGCAGCGGGGGTCCGAGTCCCTACGAGCAGTACTTC.

This clonotype was counted between two and nine times. The chain recombines TRBV3-1 with TRBJ2-7; 8 positions match TRBD2. The CDR3 length is 13 residues. Germline V CDR1 and CDR2: LGHDT, YNNKEL (reference sequence). The trim removed 4 bases at V and 6 bases at J, leaving 5 bases unmatched. The CDR3 loop is CASSLFAGGEQYF. In DNA form, the CDR3 reads TGTGCCAGCAGCCTTTTCGCGGGGGGCGAGCAGTACTTC.

The J gene is TRBJ2-7, the V gene TRBV2, with 7 bases fitting TRBD1. Looked up from germline, CDR1 is SNHLY and CDR2 is FYNNEI. This CDR3 is 13 amino acids long. Losses at the gene ends were 6 bases for V and 3 bases for J; bases not matched to a gene: 5. DNA of the CDR3: TGTGCCAGCAGAACAGGGGACAACTACGAGCAGTACTTC. Amino acids: CASRTGDNYEQYF.

This chain links TRBV7-9 with TRBJ1-1, with D hard to call. CDR3 length: 13 residues. CDR1 and CDR2 (germline): SEHNR, FQNEAQ (reference sequence). V was clipped by 4 bases and J by 3 bases, with 9 bases between them. CDR3 sequence: CASSSPLHTEAFF. CDR3 in DNA: TGTGCCAGCAGCTCCCCGCTTCACACTGAAGCTTTCTTT.

This clonotype has a handful of counts. V usage is TRBV7-2 and J usage is TRBJ2-3, with 11 positions matching TRBD2. This CDR3 spans 17 amino acids. J lost 1 base, V lost 5 bases, and 8 bases had no gene match. Germline V gives CDR1 SGHTA, CDR2 FQGNSA. CDR3 protein: CASSLLAGGKGTDTQYF. DNA for the CDR3: TGTGCCAGCAGCCTTCTAGCGGGAGGTAAAGGCACAGATACGCAGTATTTT.

This clonotype was seen many times. This rearrangement joins TRBV12-3 or TRBV12-4 to TRBJ2-7; 7 bases are shared with TRBD1. Trimming took 6 bases from V and 2 from J; bases not matched to a gene: 7. CDR3 length: 14 residues. CDR3 amino acids: CASRAPGTAYEQYF. The DNA for the CDR3 is TGTGCCAGCAGGGCTCCCGGGACAGCCTACGAGCAGTACTTC.

This clonotype was recorded many times. The rearrangement uses TRBV7-2 and TRBJ2-1; perhaps TRBD1 as D (6 bases). V was clipped by 1 base and J by 5 bases, with 12 bases between them. Germline loops: CDR1 SGHTA, CDR2 FQGNSA. CDR3 length: 15 amino acids. Here the CDR3 DNA reads TGTGCCAGCAGCTTAGTAACAGGGTCTGACAATGAGCAGTTCTTC. It codes for CASSLVTGSDNEQFF.

J is TRBJ2-7 and V is TRBV28, with 8 bases identical to TRBD2. The CDR3 covers 14 residues. V was clipped by 3 bases and J by 5 bases; unmatched bases: 6. Germline values: CDR1 MDHEN, CDR2 SYDVKM. CDR3 in amino acids: CASSLVNSGNEQYF. CDR3 in DNA: TGTGCCAGCAGTTTGGTCAATAGCGGGAACGAGCAGTACTTC.

This clonotype was found a few times. This chain links TRBV4-1 with TRBJ2-7; 7 bases align to TRBD1. The junction had 7 bases not matched to a gene; V was cut back by 1 base and J by 4 bases. There are 15 residues in the CDR3. CDR1 and CDR2 from the germline V gene are MGHRA and YSYEKL. The CDR3 spells CASSQATGAGYEQYF. CDR3 nucleotides: TGCGCCAGCAGCCAAGCAACAGGGGCCGGTTACGAGCAGTACTTC.

This clonotype was picked up a small number of times. V gene TRBV7-8 combines with J gene TRBJ2-7; 8 bases align to TRBD2. The CDR3 loop spans 15 amino acids. The V gene's germline CDR1 is SGHVS and CDR2 FQNEAQ. V trimming: 1 base; J trimming: 4 bases; junction bases outside the gene matches: 6. CDR3 sequence: CASSLEGGLVYEQYF. CDR3 DNA: TGTGCCAGCAGCTTAGAAGGGGGACTAGTATACGAGCAGTACTTC.

This clonotype has a count of ten or more. This chain uses TRBV27 with TRBJ2-7, with D hard to call. V was pared by 6 bases and J by 1 base, with 16 bases between. The CDR3 runs to 15 residues. Germline CDR1 and CDR2: MNHEY and SMNVEV (reference sequence). The DNA for the CDR3 is TGTGCCAGCAGCCCCTATAGGTTGGGGTCCTACGAGCAGTACTTC. It encodes CASSPYRLGSYEQYF.

This rearrangement joins TRBV12-3 or TRBV12-4 to TRBJ2-5; D possibly corresponds to TRBD2 (5 bases). The V and J ends lost 3 bases and 4 bases respectively, with 9 bases between them. This CDR3 comprises 13 residues. CDR3 region: CASSFGVIETQYF. In DNA form, the CDR3 reads TGTGCCAGCAGTTTCGGGGTAATAGAGACCCAGTACTTC.